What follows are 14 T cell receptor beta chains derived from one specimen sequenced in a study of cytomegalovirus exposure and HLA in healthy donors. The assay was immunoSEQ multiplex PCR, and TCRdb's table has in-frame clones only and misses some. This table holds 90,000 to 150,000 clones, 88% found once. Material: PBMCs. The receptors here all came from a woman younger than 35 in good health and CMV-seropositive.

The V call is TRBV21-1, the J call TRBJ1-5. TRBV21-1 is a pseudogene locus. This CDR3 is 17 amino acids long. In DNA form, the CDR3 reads TGTGCCAGCAGCCGCTCCTCGGGGGGGTATAGCAATCAGCCCCAGCATTTT. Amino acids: CASSRSSGGYSNQPQHF.

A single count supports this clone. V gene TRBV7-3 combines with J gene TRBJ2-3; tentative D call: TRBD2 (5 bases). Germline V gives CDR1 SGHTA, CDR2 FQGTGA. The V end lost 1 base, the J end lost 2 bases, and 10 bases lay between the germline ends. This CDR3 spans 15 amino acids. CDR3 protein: CASSLSGGATDTQYF. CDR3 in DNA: TGTGCCAGCAGCTTAAGCGGAGGTGCCACAGATACGCAGTATTTT.

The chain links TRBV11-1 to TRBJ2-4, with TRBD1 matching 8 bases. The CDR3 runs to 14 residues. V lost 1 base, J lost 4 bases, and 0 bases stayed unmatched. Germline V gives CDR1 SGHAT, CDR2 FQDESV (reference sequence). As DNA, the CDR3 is TGTGCCAGCAGCTTAGGGACAGGGAAAAACATTCAGTACTTC. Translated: CASSLGTGKNIQYF.

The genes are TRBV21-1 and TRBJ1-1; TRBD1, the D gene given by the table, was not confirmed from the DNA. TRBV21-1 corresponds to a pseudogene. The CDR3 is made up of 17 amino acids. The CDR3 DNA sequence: TGTGCCAGCACCCAAAGTACAGCCCCACCCAGGGACACTGAAGCTTTCTTT. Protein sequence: CASTQSTAPPRDTEAFF.

Written as DNA, the CDR3 is TGTGCCAGCCAGCACTTCGCGGGGCAGAAATATCAGCCCCAGCATTTT. Translating it yields CASQHFAGQKYQPQHF. This rearrangement joins TRBV2 to TRBJ1-5; TRBD1 might be the D (5 bases). CDR3 length: 16 amino acids. The V gene's germline CDR1 is SNHLY and CDR2 FYNNEI. The V end lost 8 bases, the J end lost 5 bases, and 22 bases lay between the germline ends.

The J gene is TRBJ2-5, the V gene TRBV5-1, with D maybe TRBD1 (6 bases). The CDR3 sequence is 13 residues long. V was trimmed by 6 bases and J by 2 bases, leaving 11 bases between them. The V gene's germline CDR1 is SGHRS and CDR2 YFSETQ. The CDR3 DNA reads TGCGCCAGCACCTTAGACAGGCAAGAGACCCAGTACTTC. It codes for CASTLDRQETQYF.

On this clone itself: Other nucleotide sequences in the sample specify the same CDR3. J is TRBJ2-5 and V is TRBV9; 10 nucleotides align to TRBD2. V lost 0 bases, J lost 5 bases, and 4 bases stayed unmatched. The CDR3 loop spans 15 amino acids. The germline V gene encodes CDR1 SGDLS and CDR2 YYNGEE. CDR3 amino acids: CASSVDSGRGETQYF. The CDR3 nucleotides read TGTGCCAGCAGCGTAGACAGCGGGAGGGGGGAGACCCAGTACTTC.

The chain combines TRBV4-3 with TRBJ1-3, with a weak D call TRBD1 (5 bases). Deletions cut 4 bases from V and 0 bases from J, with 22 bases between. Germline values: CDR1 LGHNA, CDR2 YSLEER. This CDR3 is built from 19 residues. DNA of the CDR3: TGCGCCAGCAGCCCCTCCAGGGTCGCTTCCTCCTACTCTGGAAACACCATATATTTT. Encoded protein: CASSPSRVASSYSGNTIYF.

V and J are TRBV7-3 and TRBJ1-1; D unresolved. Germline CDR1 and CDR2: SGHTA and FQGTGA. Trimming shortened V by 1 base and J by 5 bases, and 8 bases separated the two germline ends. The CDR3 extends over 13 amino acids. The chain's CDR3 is CASSLRRETEAFF. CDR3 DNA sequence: TGTGCCAGCAGCTTAAGGCGGGAAACTGAAGCTTTCTTT.

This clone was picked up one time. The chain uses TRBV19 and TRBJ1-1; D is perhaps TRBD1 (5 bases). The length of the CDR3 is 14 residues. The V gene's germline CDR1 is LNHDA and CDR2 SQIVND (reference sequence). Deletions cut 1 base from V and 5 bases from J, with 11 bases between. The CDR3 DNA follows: TGTGCCAGTAGTATAGGGGGGGGGAATACTGAAGCTTTCTTT. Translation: CASSIGGGNTEAFF. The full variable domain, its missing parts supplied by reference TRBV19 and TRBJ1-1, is DGGITQSPKYLFRKEGQNVTLSCEQNLNHDAMYWYRQDPGQGLRLIYYSQIVNDFQKGDIAEGYSVSREKKESFPLTVTSAQKNPTAFYLCASSIGGGNTEAFFGQGTRLTVV.

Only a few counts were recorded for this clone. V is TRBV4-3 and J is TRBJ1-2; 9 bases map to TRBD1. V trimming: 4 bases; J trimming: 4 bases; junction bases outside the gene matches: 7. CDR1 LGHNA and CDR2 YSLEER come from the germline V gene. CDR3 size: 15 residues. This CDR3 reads CASSRGTGGSYGYTF. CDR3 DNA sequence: TGCGCCAGCAGCCGTGGAACAGGGGGCTCCTATGGCTACACCTTC.

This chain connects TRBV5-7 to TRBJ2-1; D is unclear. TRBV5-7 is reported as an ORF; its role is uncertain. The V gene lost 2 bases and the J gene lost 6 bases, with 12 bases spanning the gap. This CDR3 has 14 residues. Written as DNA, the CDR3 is TGTGCCAGCAGCTTCGTGGCACGCTCCAATGAGCAGTTCTTC. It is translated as CASSFVARSNEQFF.

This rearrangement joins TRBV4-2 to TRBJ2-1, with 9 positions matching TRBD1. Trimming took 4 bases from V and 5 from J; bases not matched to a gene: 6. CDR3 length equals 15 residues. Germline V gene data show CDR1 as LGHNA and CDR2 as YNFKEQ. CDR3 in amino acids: CASSPAGQGHNEQFF. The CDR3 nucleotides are TGTGCCAGCAGCCCGGCGGGACAGGGTCACAATGAGCAGTTCTTC.

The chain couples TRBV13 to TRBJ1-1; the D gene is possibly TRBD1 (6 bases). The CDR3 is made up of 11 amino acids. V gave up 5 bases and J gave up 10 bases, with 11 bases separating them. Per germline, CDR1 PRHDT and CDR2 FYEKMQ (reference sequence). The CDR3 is CASSPRDIAFF. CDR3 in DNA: TGTGCCAGCAGCCCGAGGGACATAGCTTTCTTT. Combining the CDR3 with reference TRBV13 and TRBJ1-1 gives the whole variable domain AAGVIQSPRHLIKEKRETATLKCYPIPRHDTVYWYQQGPGQDPQFLISFYEKMQSDKGSIPDRFSAQQFSDYHSELNMSSLELGDSALYFCASSPRDIAFFGQGTRLTVV.